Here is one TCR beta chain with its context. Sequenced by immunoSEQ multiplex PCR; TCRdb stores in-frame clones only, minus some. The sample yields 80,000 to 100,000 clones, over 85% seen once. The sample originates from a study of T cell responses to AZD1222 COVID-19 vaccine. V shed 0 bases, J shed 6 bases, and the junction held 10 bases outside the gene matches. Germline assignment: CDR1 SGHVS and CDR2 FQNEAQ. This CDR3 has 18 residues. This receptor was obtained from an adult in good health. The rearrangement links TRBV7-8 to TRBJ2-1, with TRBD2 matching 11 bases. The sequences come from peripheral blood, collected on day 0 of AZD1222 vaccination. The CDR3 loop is CASSLASVAGGHSNEQFF. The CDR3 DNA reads TGTGCCAGCAGCTTAGCGTCGGTAGCGGGAGGGCATTCCAATGAGCAGTTCTTC.